A single sample gave rise to the 26 T cell receptor beta chains below, sequenced in a study of cytomegalovirus exposure and HLA in healthy donors. The table came from immunoSEQ multiplex PCR; TCRdb's copy has only in-frame clones and leaves some out. The sample records some 60,000 clones, about 96% being singletons. Sequences were obtained from PBMCs. All receptors derive from a man aged 18 to 30 in good health and CMV-seronegative.

The CDR3 DNA reads as TGTGCCACCAGCAGAGTACTGCCCGGGACAGGCCCTAATCAGCCCCAGCATTTT. This sequence encodes CATSRVLPGTGPNQPQHF. The chain is built from TRBV15 and TRBJ1-5, with 8 bases that match TRBD1. The V gene's germline CDR1 is LNHNV and CDR2 YYDKDF (reference sequence). This CDR3 has 18 amino acids. V dropped 1 base and J dropped 4; count of bases not matched to a gene: 12.

This chain connects TRBV7-2 to TRBJ2-1; 8 positions agree with TRBD2. CDR1 and CDR2 (germline): SGHTA, FQGNSA. This CDR3 spans 15 amino acids. With 5 bases clipped from V and 6 bases from J, the junction kept 9 bases outside the gene matches. CDR3 nucleotide sequence: TGTGCCAGCAGCAGCGGGACTAGTAGCAGCAATGAGCAGTTCTTC. This codes for CASSSGTSSSNEQFF.

The chain joins TRBV27 to TRBJ1-2, with D uncertain. Trimming pared 6 bases from V and 9 bases from J, leaving 14 bases between. Germline CDR1 reads MNHEY; CDR2 reads SMNVEV (reference sequence). This CDR3 contains 12 residues. The DNA for the CDR3 is TGTGCCAGCAGAGGAGGTACATTACGCTACACCTTC. This codes for CASRGGTLRYTF.

The chain has TRBV9 and TRBJ2-7; 8 positions match TRBD2. The germline CDR1 and CDR2 sequences are SGDLS and YYNGEE. CDR3 length equals 15 residues. After removal of 5 bases from V and 5 bases from J, the junction contained 12 bases not matched to a gene. The CDR3 DNA is TGTGCCAGCAGTGATAATTGGCGGGAGGACCACGAGCAGTACTTC. It codes for CASSDNWREDHEQYF.

The CDR3 loop reads CASSIPITGLYEQYF. The CDR3 nucleotides are TGTGCCAGCAGTATCCCAATAACGGGTCTCTACGAGCAGTACTTC. V usage is TRBV7-2 and J usage is TRBJ2-7; D unresolved. The length of the CDR3 is 15 residues. The V gene's germline CDR1 is SGHTA and CDR2 FQGNSA. Trimming pared 6 bases from V and 3 bases from J, leaving 18 bases between.

The chain has TRBV5-5 and TRBJ2-7, with D unclear. The germline V gene has CDR1 SGHKS and CDR2 YYEKEE (reference sequence). This CDR3 comprises 15 residues. V gave up 2 bases and J gave up 2 bases, with 14 bases separating them. The CDR3 coding sequence is TGTGCCAGCAGCTTTAGTTCCTTAGGAGCCTACGAGCAGTACTTC. Protein: CASSFSSLGAYEQYF.

V is TRBV28 and J is TRBJ2-7; D gene uncertain. CDR3 size: 14 residues. CDR1 is MDHEN, CDR2 SYDVKM, per germline. Between the trimmed V and J ends, which lost 1 base and 3 bases, there was a span of 10 bases. DNA for the CDR3: TGTGCCAGCAGTTTATCCGGCAGGCACTACGAGCAGTACTTC. The encoded protein is CASSLSGRHYEQYF.

The CDR3 sequence: CASRIDPRVPDEQYF. In DNA, the CDR3 is TGTGCCAGCAGGATTGACCCACGGGTACCGGACGAGCAGTACTTC. J is TRBJ2-7 and V is TRBV2; no definite D call. Per germline, CDR1 SNHLY and CDR2 FYNNEI. Trimming pared 6 bases from V and 5 bases from J, leaving 20 bases between. The CDR3 runs to 15 residues. Filled out from reference TRBV2 and TRBJ2-7, the complete variable domain reads EPEVTQTPSHQVTQMGQEVILRCVPISNHLYFYWYRQILGQKVEFLVSFYNNEISEKSEIFDDQFSVERPDGSNFTLKIRSTKLEDSAMYFCASRIDPRVPDEQYFGPGTRLTVT.

This chain connects TRBV9 to TRBJ2-7; TRBD1 matches at 10 bases. This CDR3 is built from 14 residues. V shed 3 bases, J shed 3 bases, and the junction held 3 bases outside the gene matches. In germline, CDR1 is SGDLS, CDR2 YYNGEE. The CDR3 loop reads CASSARDRGYEQYF. CDR3 nucleotides: TGTGCCAGCAGCGCCCGGGACAGGGGCTACGAGCAGTACTTC.

The rearrangement joins TRBV18 to TRBJ2-5; the D gene is possibly TRBD2 (5 bases). The germline CDR1 and CDR2 sequences are KGHSH and LQKENI. V lost 3 bases, J lost 5 bases, and 13 bases lay in between. The CDR3 is 14 amino acids. The CDR3 DNA follows: TGTGCCAGCTCACCTCTAGCTTCTCCGGAGACCCAGTACTTC. Protein: CASSPLASPETQYF.

This chain connects TRBV27 to TRBJ2-7; the match to TRBD2 covers 7 bases. V gave up 11 bases and J gave up 6 bases; unmatched junction bases: 10. The V gene's germline CDR1 is MNHEY and CDR2 SMNVEV (reference sequence). The length of the CDR3 is 12 residues. The CDR3 DNA is TGTGCCTCCAGCGGGGATTCGGGCGAGCAGTACTTC. Its translation: CASSGDSGEQYF.

V is TRBV19 and J is TRBJ2-2; the match to TRBD2 covers 13 bases. The CDR3 is 16 residues long. With V trimmed by 4 bases and J by 6 bases, 5 bases remained unmatched. Germline V lookup: CDR1 LNHDA, CDR2 SQIVND (reference sequence). The CDR3 DNA follows: TGTGCCAGTAGTAGACAACTAGCGGGAGGGGCCGGGGAGCTGTTTTTT. Translated, it gives CASSRQLAGGAGELFF.

This chain links TRBV4-3 with TRBJ1-5; weak D call: TRBD1 (5 bases). Trimming stripped 0 bases from V and 1 base from J, with 13 bases between. Germline V gene data show CDR1 as LGHNA and CDR2 as YSLEER. CDR3 length: 17 residues. The CDR3 region is CASSQDLPGMSNQPQHF. The DNA of the CDR3 is TGCGCCAGCAGCCAAGATTTGCCAGGGATGAGCAATCAGCCCCAGCATTTT.

This sequence joins TRBV7-2 and TRBJ1-1, with 9 bases matching TRBD1. CDR3 length: 16 residues. Germline V CDR1 and CDR2: SGHTA, FQGNSA. J was trimmed by 0 bases and V by 5 bases; bases with no gene match: 7. CDR3: CASSTADRGVNTEAFF. The CDR3 nucleotides are TGTGCCAGCAGCACGGCAGACAGGGGGGTGAACACTGAAGCTTTCTTT.

This clone came up once. The chain carries TRBV27 and TRBJ1-2; D possibly corresponds to TRBD1 (5 bases). The CDR3 length is 13 residues. Per germline, CDR1 MNHEY and CDR2 SMNVEV (reference sequence). V was pared by 2 bases and J by 4 bases, with 8 bases between. DNA of the CDR3: TGTGCCAGCAGTTTAAAAGGGGTCTATGGCTACACCTTC. It encodes CASSLKGVYGYTF.

V gene TRBV10-3 combines with J gene TRBJ2-7; D is perhaps TRBD1 (6 bases). Germline CDR1 reads ENHRY; CDR2 reads SYGVKD. CDR3 size: 16 residues. The germline V and J ends were trimmed by 3 bases and 1 base, with 16 bases remaining between them. This CDR3 reads CAISEDSGASSYEQYF. In nucleotides, the CDR3 is TGTGCCATCAGTGAAGACTCAGGGGCATCTTCCTACGAGCAGTACTTC.

The chain carries TRBV27 and TRBJ1-5; D is unresolved. V was clipped by 2 bases and J by 6 bases, with 8 bases between them. From germline, CDR1 is MNHEY and CDR2 SMNVEV (reference sequence). This CDR3 comprises 13 residues. The CDR3 is CASSLALSQPQHF. CDR3 nucleotide sequence: TGTGCCAGCAGTTTAGCACTTAGTCAGCCCCAGCATTTT.

This chain connects TRBV11-1 to TRBJ2-3; TRBD2 matches 13 bases. Per germline, CDR1 SGHAT and CDR2 FQDESV (reference sequence). The V gene end was trimmed by 5 bases and the J gene end by 6 bases; junction bases not matched to a gene: 14. The CDR3 sequence is 18 residues long. The CDR3 reads CASSVQGRGLAGSDTQYF. In DNA form, the CDR3 reads TGTGCCAGCAGCGTACAGGGCCGGGGACTAGCGGGAAGTGATACGCAGTATTTT.

The rearrangement uses TRBV27 and TRBJ2-1, with D perhaps matching TRBD1 (6 bases). The CDR3 contains 15 residues. V was clipped by 8 bases and J by 4 bases, with 18 bases between them. Germline CDR1 is MNHEY and CDR2 is SMNVEV (reference sequence). The CDR3 sequence: CASGNRASSYNEQFF. CDR3 bases: TGTGCCAGCGGAAACAGGGCTTCGAGTTACAATGAGCAGTTCTTC.

CDR3 sequence: CASSQDQGGIFSTSGANVLTF. Here the CDR3 DNA reads TGCGCCAGCAGCCAAGATCAGGGGGGAATATTTAGCACATCTGGGGCCAACGTCCTGACTTTC. The chain has TRBV4-1 and TRBJ2-6; possible D gene TRBD1, 7 bases. Trimming pared 0 bases from V and 1 base from J, leaving 22 bases between. The CDR3 extends over 21 amino acids. Germline V gene sequence: CDR1 MGHRA, CDR2 YSYEKL.

CDR3 sequence (DNA): TGTGCCAGCAGAACACGAGGGGGAGAGATCATGAACACTGAAGCTTTCTTT. Translation: CASRTRGGEIMNTEAFF. The V call is TRBV13, the J call TRBJ1-1, with a weak D call TRBD1 (6 bases). The CDR3 sequence is 17 residues long. CDR1 and CDR2 from the germline V gene are PRHDT and FYEKMQ (reference sequence). V was pared by 6 bases and J by 0 bases, with 20 bases between. Combining the CDR3 with reference TRBV13 and TRBJ1-1 gives the whole variable domain AAGVIQSPRHLIKEKRETATLKCYPIPRHDTVYWYQQGPGQDPQFLISFYEKMQSDKGSIPDRFSAQQFSDYHSELNMSSLELGDSALYFCASRTRGGEIMNTEAFFGQGTRLTVV.

The chain is built from TRBV5-1 and TRBJ1-1; D is perhaps TRBD1 (5 bases). The V gene lost 4 bases and the J gene lost 4 bases, with 11 bases spanning the gap. CDR3 length: 13 amino acids. Germline V CDR1 and CDR2: SGHRS, YFSETQ. This chain's CDR3 is CASSENQGTEAFF. For the CDR3, the DNA is TGCGCCAGCAGCGAGAATCAGGGCACTGAAGCTTTCTTT.

V gene TRBV2 combines with J gene TRBJ2-3, with TRBD1 matching 12 bases. The CDR3 covers 15 residues. V was pared by 7 bases and J by 5 bases, with 7 bases of the junction left unmatched. In germline, CDR1 is SNHLY, CDR2 FYNNEI. CDR3 amino acids: CASNARDRGLDTQYF. CDR3 sequence (DNA): TGTGCCAGCAACGCCCGGGACAGGGGGCTAGATACGCAGTATTTT.

On this clone: The same CDR3 can be traced to other DNA sequences in this sample. The chain uses TRBV19 and TRBJ2-1; TRBD1 agrees at 7 bases. The CDR3 spans 15 residues. The trim removed 3 bases at V and 3 bases at J, leaving 5 bases unmatched. Germline V gene lookup returns CDR1 LNHDA and CDR2 SQIVND (reference sequence). The CDR3, as DNA: TGTGCCAGTAGTATCAGACAGGGTAGCTACAATGAGCAGTTCTTC. This translates into CASSIRQGSYNEQFF.

This chain connects TRBV7-2 to TRBJ2-3; a weak D match, TRBD1 (6 bases). CDR1 is SGHTA and CDR2 is FQGNSA in the germline V gene. The CDR3 is made up of 16 amino acids. Trimming shortened V by 2 bases and J by 4 bases, and 16 bases separated the two germline ends. The DNA for the CDR3 is TGTGCCAGCAGCTTAATCTACAGGGCCGAGGCAGATACGCAGTATTTT. This encodes CASSLIYRAEADTQYF.

The chain uses TRBV5-4 and TRBJ2-2, with D uncertain. Germline lookup yields CDR1 SGHNT and CDR2 YYREEE (reference sequence). This CDR3 has 15 amino acids. V lost 2 bases, J lost 5 bases, and 13 bases lay in between. The CDR3 region has the DNA TGTGCCAGCAGCTTCGCTTCAGGTTTTACCGGGGAGCTGTTTTTT. This gives the protein CASSFASGFTGELFF.